The rows below give T cell receptor beta chains drawn from one sample of a study of cytomegalovirus exposure and HLA in healthy donors. This table comes from immunoSEQ multiplex PCR, and its TCRdb copy is limited to in-frame clones, with some not included. Of 97,000 or so clones in the sample, roughly 90% were seen once. Material: PBMCs. All receptors derive from a man between 18 and 35 years old in good health and CMV-seropositive. CDR3s include the opening cysteine and the closing phenylalanine or tryptophan. Fields, in order: D gene, V gene, clone size, J gene, CDR3 length, CDR3 protein, CDR3 DNA. A D gene is named only where the DNA matches it firmly. For some rows the clone size is stated as once, few or many, or as a class when expanded; others skip it.

d_call: .; v_call: TRBV18; clone_size: .; j_call: TRBJ1-2; cdr3_length: 14; cdr3_aa: CASSPAGRQYGYTF; cdr3_nt: TGTGCCAGCTCACCGGCTGGCCGACAGTATGGCTACACCTTC
d_call: .; v_call: TRBV7-8; clone_size: .; j_call: TRBJ2-2; cdr3_length: 16; cdr3_aa: CASSPSYSGTTGELFF; cdr3_nt: TGTGCCAGCAGCCCGAGTTATTCGGGAACAACCGGGGAGCTGTTTTTT
d_call: .; v_call: TRBV19; clone_size: once; j_call: TRBJ1-5; cdr3_length: 16; cdr3_aa: CASSIRGSHGNQPQHF; cdr3_nt: TGTGCCAGTAGTATACGGGGAAGTCATGGCAATCAGCCCCAGCATTTT
d_call: TRBD2; v_call: TRBV28; clone_size: once; j_call: TRBJ2-1; cdr3_length: 15; cdr3_aa: CASSLFLGGYGEQFF; cdr3_nt: TGTGCCAGCAGTTTGTTTTTGGGGGGGTACGGTGAGCAGTTCTTC
d_call: .; v_call: TRBV6-6; clone_size: .; j_call: TRBJ2-1; cdr3_length: 13; cdr3_aa: CASGRGQYNEQFF; cdr3_nt: TGTGCCAGCGGTCGCGGACAGTACAATGAGCAGTTCTTC
d_call: TRBD2; v_call: TRBV27; clone_size: .; j_call: TRBJ2-3; cdr3_length: 14; cdr3_aa: CASSAQTSGDTQYF; cdr3_nt: TGTGCCAGCAGTGCACAGACTAGCGGAGATACGCAGTATTTT
d_call: TRBD1; v_call: TRBV19; clone_size: .; j_call: TRBJ1-6; cdr3_length: 15; cdr3_aa: CASSIGQAGGSPLHF; cdr3_nt: TGTGCCAGTAGTATCGGACAGGCAGGCGGTTCACCCCTCCACTTT
d_call: .; v_call: TRBV9; clone_size: .; j_call: TRBJ2-3; cdr3_length: 16; cdr3_aa: CASSVRGEGGSDTQYF; cdr3_nt: TGTGCCAGCAGCGTACGGGGAGAGGGAGGTTCAGATACGCAGTATTTT
d_call: .; v_call: TRBV6-5; clone_size: .; j_call: TRBJ2-7; cdr3_length: 14; cdr3_aa: CASSYGREKYEQYF; cdr3_nt: TGTGCCAGCAGTTACGGAAGGGAGAAGTACGAGCAGTACTTC
d_call: TRBD2; v_call: TRBV10-1; clone_size: .; j_call: TRBJ2-7; cdr3_length: 15; cdr3_aa: CASSATSGRAREQYF; cdr3_nt: TGCGCCAGCAGTGCAACTAGCGGGAGGGCGAGGGAGCAGTACTTC
d_call: .; v_call: TRBV29-1; clone_size: .; j_call: TRBJ2-7; cdr3_length: 15; cdr3_aa: CSVELGTSTGDEQYF; cdr3_nt: TGCAGCGTCGAACTCGGGACTTCTACGGGGGACGAGCAGTACTTC
d_call: TRBD2; v_call: TRBV9; clone_size: once; j_call: TRBJ2-3; cdr3_length: 16; cdr3_aa: CASSPVHGRGTDTQYF; cdr3_nt: TGTGCCAGCAGCCCGGTCCACGGGAGGGGCACAGATACGCAGTATTTT
d_call: TRBD1; v_call: TRBV6-5; clone_size: .; j_call: TRBJ1-2; cdr3_length: 14; cdr3_aa: CASSYAGTAYGYTF; cdr3_nt: TGTGCCAGCAGTTACGCCGGGACAGCCTATGGCTACACCTTC
d_call: .; v_call: TRBV7-2; clone_size: .; j_call: TRBJ2-1; cdr3_length: 14; cdr3_aa: CASSSHLGSLEQFF; cdr3_nt: TGTGCCAGCAGCTCTCACCTAGGGAGCCTTGAGCAGTTCTTC
d_call: .; v_call: TRBV19; clone_size: .; j_call: TRBJ1-1; cdr3_length: 13; cdr3_aa: CASSTTVNTEAFF; cdr3_nt: TGTGCCAGTAGTACGACAGTGAACACTGAAGCTTTCTTT
d_call: TRBD2; v_call: TRBV5-1; clone_size: .; j_call: TRBJ2-1; cdr3_length: 16; cdr3_aa: CASSLGTSGRANEQFF; cdr3_nt: TGCGCCAGCAGCTTGGGCACTAGCGGGAGGGCCAATGAGCAGTTCTTC
d_call: .; v_call: TRBV15; clone_size: .; j_call: TRBJ2-5; cdr3_length: 13; cdr3_aa: CATSRVPEETQYF; cdr3_nt: TGTGCCACCAGCAGAGTTCCAGAAGAGACCCAGTACTTC
d_call: .; v_call: TRBV9; clone_size: .; j_call: TRBJ2-1; cdr3_length: 16; cdr3_aa: CASSVAGRQSYNEQFF; cdr3_nt: TGTGCCAGCAGCGTAGCAGGGCGGCAGTCCTACAATGAGCAGTTCTTC
d_call: TRBD1; v_call: TRBV18; clone_size: .; j_call: TRBJ1-3; cdr3_length: 13; cdr3_aa: CASSPGQENTIYF; cdr3_nt: TGTGCCAGCTCACCCGGACAGGAGAACACCATATATTTT
d_call: TRBD1; v_call: TRBV5-1; clone_size: .; j_call: TRBJ2-4; cdr3_length: 15; cdr3_aa: CASSPGLDRGNIQYF; cdr3_nt: TGCGCCAGCAGCCCGGGCCTGGACAGGGGAAACATTCAGTACTTC
d_call: TRBD2; v_call: TRBV6-6; clone_size: .; j_call: TRBJ2-7; cdr3_length: 13; cdr3_aa: CATSTSGTYEQYF; cdr3_nt: TGTGCCACTTCGACTAGCGGGACTTACGAGCAGTACTTC
d_call: TRBD1; v_call: TRBV5-4; clone_size: .; j_call: TRBJ2-7; cdr3_length: 16; cdr3_aa: CASSFLQGAGLHEQYF; cdr3_nt: TGTGCCAGCAGCTTCTTACAGGGGGCTGGGCTCCACGAGCAGTACTTC
d_call: .; v_call: TRBV18; clone_size: .; j_call: TRBJ2-2; cdr3_length: 14; cdr3_aa: CASSVSENTGELFF; cdr3_nt: TGTGCCAGCTCAGTCTCAGAAAACACCGGGGAGCTGTTTTTT
d_call: .; v_call: TRBV15; clone_size: few; j_call: TRBJ2-7; cdr3_length: 13; cdr3_aa: CATSSRVSHEQYF; cdr3_nt: TGTGCCACCAGCAGTCGGGTTAGCCACGAGCAGTACTTC
d_call: TRBD2; v_call: TRBV28; clone_size: .; j_call: TRBJ2-1; cdr3_length: 14; cdr3_aa: CASTTSGIVYEQFF; cdr3_nt: TGTGCCAGCACGACTAGCGGGATTGTGTATGAGCAGTTCTTC
d_call: .; v_call: TRBV7-2; clone_size: .; j_call: TRBJ2-7; cdr3_length: 12; cdr3_aa: CASSFPSSEQYF; cdr3_nt: TGTGCCAGCAGCTTCCCGAGTAGCGAGCAGTACTTC
d_call: TRBD2; v_call: TRBV19; clone_size: .; j_call: TRBJ2-7; cdr3_length: 15; cdr3_aa: CASSLGGRSSGEQYF; cdr3_nt: TGTGCCAGTAGTCTTGGCGGGAGGTCTTCGGGGGAGCAGTACTTC
d_call: TRBD2; v_call: TRBV9; clone_size: .; j_call: TRBJ2-1; cdr3_length: 17; cdr3_aa: CASSVVSTSGRGNEQFF; cdr3_nt: TGTGCCAGCAGCGTAGTTTCGACTAGCGGGAGGGGCAATGAGCAGTTCTTC
d_call: .; v_call: TRBV6-6; clone_size: .; j_call: TRBJ2-5; cdr3_length: 14; cdr3_aa: CASSYGQLKETQYF; cdr3_nt: TGTGCCAGCAGTTACGGACAGCTAAAAGAGACCCAGTACTTC
d_call: .; v_call: TRBV4-2; clone_size: few; j_call: TRBJ1-5; cdr3_length: 14; cdr3_aa: CASSQDRSNQPQHF; cdr3_nt: TGTGCCAGCAGCCAAGACAGGAGCAATCAGCCCCAGCATTTT
d_call: TRBD1; v_call: TRBV5-4; clone_size: .; j_call: TRBJ2-5; cdr3_length: 15; cdr3_aa: CASSLAGRGLETQYF; cdr3_nt: TGTGCCAGCAGCTTGGCCGGCAGGGGGCTGGAGACCCAGTACTTC
d_call: TRBD2; v_call: TRBV27; clone_size: .; j_call: TRBJ2-2; cdr3_length: 16; cdr3_aa: CASSLSASGRGGELFF; cdr3_nt: TGTGCCAGCAGTTTATCGGCTAGCGGGAGAGGCGGGGAGCTGTTTTTT
d_call: TRBD1; v_call: TRBV19; clone_size: .; j_call: TRBJ2-5; cdr3_length: 18; cdr3_aa: CASSPGTGGLGWQETQYF; cdr3_nt: TGTGCCAGTAGTCCCGGGACAGGGGGCTTAGGGTGGCAAGAGACCCAGTACTTC
d_call: .; v_call: TRBV6-5; clone_size: .; j_call: TRBJ2-7; cdr3_length: 13; cdr3_aa: CASTSETAYEQYF; cdr3_nt: TGTGCCAGCACCTCCGAGACAGCCTACGAGCAGTACTTC
d_call: TRBD2; v_call: TRBV7-3; clone_size: .; j_call: TRBJ2-3; cdr3_length: 15; cdr3_aa: CASSLNGGNTDTQYF; cdr3_nt: TGTGCCAGCAGCTTAAACGGGGGGAACACAGATACGCAGTATTTT
d_call: .; v_call: TRBV4-3; clone_size: .; j_call: TRBJ1-6; cdr3_length: 16; cdr3_aa: CASSQEVVGTGSPLHF; cdr3_nt: TGCGCCAGCAGCCAAGAAGTAGTCGGCACAGGGTCACCCCTCCACTTT
d_call: TRBD1; v_call: TRBV27; clone_size: .; j_call: TRBJ2-1; cdr3_length: 15; cdr3_aa: CASRGGDRGYNEQFF; cdr3_nt: TGTGCCAGCAGGGGCGGGGACAGGGGATACAATGAGCAGTTCTTC
d_call: TRBD1; v_call: TRBV7-9; clone_size: .; j_call: TRBJ2-6; cdr3_length: 16; cdr3_aa: CASSATGGWGANVLTF; cdr3_nt: TGTGCCAGCAGCGCTACAGGGGGATGGGGGGCCAACGTCCTGACTTTC
d_call: .; v_call: TRBV18; clone_size: .; j_call: TRBJ2-1; cdr3_length: 13; cdr3_aa: CASSAQGDNEQFF; cdr3_nt: TGTGCCAGCTCAGCGCAAGGGGACAATGAGCAGTTCTTC
d_call: TRBD2; v_call: TRBV9; clone_size: .; j_call: TRBJ2-3; cdr3_length: 17; cdr3_aa: CASSPITGTSGTDTQYF; cdr3_nt: TGTGCCAGCAGCCCGATAACCGGGACTAGCGGCACAGATACGCAGTATTTT
d_call: .; v_call: TRBV27; clone_size: .; j_call: TRBJ2-7; cdr3_length: 14; cdr3_aa: CASSFRSGSYEQYF; cdr3_nt: TGTGCCAGCAGTTTTCGCTCGGGTTCCTACGAGCAGTACTTC
d_call: .; v_call: TRBV5-4; clone_size: .; j_call: TRBJ2-5; cdr3_length: 16; cdr3_aa: CASSMGSSLIQETQYF; cdr3_nt: TGTGCCAGCAGCATGGGGTCTAGTTTAATCCAAGAGACCCAGTACTTC
d_call: .; v_call: TRBV5-8; clone_size: .; j_call: TRBJ1-1; cdr3_length: 14; cdr3_aa: CASSLWGRNTEAFF; cdr3_nt: TGTGCCAGCAGCCTGTGGGGGCGGAACACTGAAGCTTTCTTT
d_call: .; v_call: TRBV27; clone_size: .; j_call: TRBJ2-7; cdr3_length: 14; cdr3_aa: CASSFAGAAYEQYF; cdr3_nt: TGTGCCAGCAGTTTCGCGGGGGCGGCCTACGAGCAGTACTTC
d_call: TRBD2; v_call: TRBV5-4; clone_size: .; j_call: TRBJ2-3; cdr3_length: 16; cdr3_aa: CASSLSGGRHTDTQYF; cdr3_nt: TGTGCCAGCAGCCTCAGCGGCGGGAGGCATACAGATACGCAGTATTTT
d_call: TRBD1; v_call: TRBV6-6; clone_size: .; j_call: TRBJ1-6; cdr3_length: 13; cdr3_aa: CASRGQGDSPLHF; cdr3_nt: TGTGCCAGCAGGGGACAGGGTGATTCACCCCTCCACTTT
d_call: .; v_call: TRBV14; clone_size: .; j_call: TRBJ1-5; cdr3_length: 14; cdr3_aa: CASSRYLGNQPQHF; cdr3_nt: TGTGCCAGCAGCCGCTACCTAGGCAATCAGCCCCAGCATTTT
d_call: .; v_call: TRBV6-5; clone_size: .; j_call: TRBJ1-5; cdr3_length: 15; cdr3_aa: CASSYSRDSNQPQHF; cdr3_nt: TGTGCCAGCAGTTACTCCAGGGATAGCAATCAGCCCCAGCATTTT
d_call: .; v_call: TRBV5-1; clone_size: .; j_call: TRBJ2-7; cdr3_length: 13; cdr3_aa: CASSQGGSYEQYF; cdr3_nt: TGCGCCAGCAGCCAGGGGGGCTCCTACGAGCAGTACTTC